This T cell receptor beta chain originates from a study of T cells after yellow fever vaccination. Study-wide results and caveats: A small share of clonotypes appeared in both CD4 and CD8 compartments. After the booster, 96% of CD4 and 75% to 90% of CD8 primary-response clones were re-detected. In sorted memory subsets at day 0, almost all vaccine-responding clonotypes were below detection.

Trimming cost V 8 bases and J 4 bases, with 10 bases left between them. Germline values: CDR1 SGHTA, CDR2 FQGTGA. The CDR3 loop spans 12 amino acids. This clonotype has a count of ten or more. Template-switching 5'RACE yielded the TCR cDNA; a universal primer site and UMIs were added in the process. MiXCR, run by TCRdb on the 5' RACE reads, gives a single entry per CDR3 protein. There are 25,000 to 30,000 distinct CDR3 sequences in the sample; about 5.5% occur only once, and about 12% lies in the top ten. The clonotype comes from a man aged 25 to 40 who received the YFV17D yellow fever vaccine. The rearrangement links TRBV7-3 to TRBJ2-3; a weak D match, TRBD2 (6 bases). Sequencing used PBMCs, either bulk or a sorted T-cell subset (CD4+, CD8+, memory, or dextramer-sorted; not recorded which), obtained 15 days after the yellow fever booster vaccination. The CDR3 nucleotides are TGTGCCAGCTCCCGGGGGTCAGATACGCAGTATTTT. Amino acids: CASSRGSDTQYF.